One and the same sample provided the 10 T cell receptor beta chains below, sequenced in a study of response to subunit inactivated influenza vaccine. TCRdb recomputed calls from the RT-PCR reads with MiXCR, one row per CDR3 protein. The top ten hold 7.5% to 8% of the sample, which has 600,000 to 850,000 distinct CDR3 sequences, around 15% seen once. This material consisted of PBMCs from blood, taken less than 15 days before vaccination. The receptors originated from a man aged 50-60 years who received an inactivated influenza vaccine.

Only a few counts were recorded for this clonotype. V is TRBV3-1 and J is TRBJ1-1; weak D call: TRBD1 (6 bases). CDR1 LGHDT and CDR2 YNNKEL come from the germline V gene (reference sequence). This CDR3 has 16 residues. Trimming cost V 1 base and J 4 bases, with 16 bases left between them. Written as DNA, the CDR3 is TGTGCCAGCAGCCAAGGGACGGTGGGGGGGCGCACTGAAGCTTTCTTT. Encoded protein: CASSQGTVGGRTEAFF.

This clonotype was seen many times. This chain connects TRBV5-1 to TRBJ1-1, with a weak D call TRBD1 (5 bases). V shed 5 bases and J shed 5 bases, with 10 bases lying between them. The CDR3 is 12 residues long. The germline gives CDR1 SGHRS, CDR2 YFSETQ. The CDR3: CASRLEGTEAFF. CDR3 nucleotide sequence: TGCGCCAGCAGGCTTGAGGGGACTGAAGCTTTCTTT.

This chain links TRBV11-2 with TRBJ2-3; 14 bases fit TRBD2. The CDR3 covers 18 residues. The junction had 11 bases not matched to a gene; V was cut back by 5 bases and J by 4 bases. Looked up from germline, CDR1 is SGHAT and CDR2 is FQNNGV. The chain's CDR3 is CASSRSYGTSGGADTQYF. CDR3 bases: TGTGCCAGCAGCCGTAGTTACGGGACTAGCGGGGGAGCAGATACGCAGTATTTT.

The chain is built from TRBV28 and TRBJ2-2; D not resolved. The CDR3 sequence is 12 residues long. Deletions cut 0 bases from V and 8 bases from J, with 4 bases between. Germline CDR1 MDHEN, CDR2 SYDVKM. CDR3 amino acids: CASSLWWGELFF. CDR3 coding DNA: TGTGCCAGCAGTTTATGGTGGGGGGAGCTGTTTTTT.

The rearrangement uses TRBV4-3 and TRBJ2-3; TRBD2 matches 12 bases. After removal of 0 bases from V and 9 bases from J, the junction contained 13 bases not matched to a gene. This CDR3 is 18 amino acids long. The V gene's germline CDR1 is LGHNA and CDR2 YSLEER. The CDR3 reads CASSQDYLTSGGLGTQYF. CDR3 sequence (DNA): TGCGCCAGCAGCCAAGACTACCTGACTAGCGGGGGTCTAGGAACGCAGTATTTT.

This clonotype was counted only a few times. The V gene is TRBV7-9, the J gene TRBJ2-7, with 7 bases aligning to TRBD1. Germline CDR1 reads SEHNR; CDR2 reads FQNEAQ (reference sequence). The CDR3 totals 15 residues. Losses at the gene ends were 5 bases for V and 1 base for J; bases not matched to a gene: 8. CDR3 sequence reads: CASSPRTGASYEQYF. The DNA of the CDR3 is TGTGCCAGCAGCCCCAGGACAGGCGCTTCCTACGAGCAGTACTTC.

The rearrangement links TRBV4-3 to TRBJ2-3, with 11 bases identical to TRBD2. CDR3 length: 15 residues. CDR1 and CDR2 from the germline V gene are LGHNA and YSLEER. Losses at the gene ends were 0 bases for V and 6 bases for J; bases not matched to a gene: 2. This chain's CDR3 is CASSQEASGRDTQYF. CDR3 in DNA: TGCGCCAGCAGCCAAGAAGCTAGCGGGAGGGATACGCAGTATTTT.

The sample holds a few counts of this clonotype. This chain connects TRBV15 to TRBJ2-5; 13 bases are a match to TRBD2. Losses at the gene ends were 1 base for V and 4 bases for J; bases not matched to a gene: 6. The CDR3 totals 17 residues. From germline, CDR1 is LNHNV and CDR2 YYDKDF (reference sequence). DNA for the CDR3: TGTGCCACCAGCAGAGCGGGACTAGCGGGAAGGGGAGAGACCCAGTACTTC. Amino acids: CATSRAGLAGRGETQYF.

This clonotype was seen at least ten times. The chain links TRBV15 to TRBJ2-1; TRBD2 is a possible D gene (6 bases). Germline V CDR1 and CDR2: LNHNV, YYDKDF (reference sequence). V gave up 4 bases and J gave up 7 bases, with 17 bases separating them. The CDR3 sequence is 15 residues long. CDR3 in DNA: TGTGCCACCAGCACGGGGGTCACCACAAGTAATGAGCAGTTCTTC. This translates into CATSTGVTTSNEQFF.

A few counts support this clonotype. The chain employs TRBV28 and TRBJ2-7; 7 bases fit TRBD2. There are 16 residues in the CDR3. J gave up 3 bases and V 1 base, and 9 bases lay outside the gene matches. The germline CDR1 and CDR2 sequences are MDHEN and SYDVKM. CDR3 loop: CASSLFGLAVFYEQYF. In nucleotides, the CDR3 is TGTGCCAGCAGTTTATTCGGCCTAGCGGTCTTCTACGAGCAGTACTTC. Full variable domain (missing parts from reference TRBV28 and TRBJ2-7): DVKVTQSSRYLVKRTGEKVFLECVQDMDHENMFWYRQDPGLGLRLIYFSYDVKMKEKGDIPEGYSVSREKKERFSLILESASTNQTSMYLCASSLFGLAVFYEQYFGPGTRLTVT.